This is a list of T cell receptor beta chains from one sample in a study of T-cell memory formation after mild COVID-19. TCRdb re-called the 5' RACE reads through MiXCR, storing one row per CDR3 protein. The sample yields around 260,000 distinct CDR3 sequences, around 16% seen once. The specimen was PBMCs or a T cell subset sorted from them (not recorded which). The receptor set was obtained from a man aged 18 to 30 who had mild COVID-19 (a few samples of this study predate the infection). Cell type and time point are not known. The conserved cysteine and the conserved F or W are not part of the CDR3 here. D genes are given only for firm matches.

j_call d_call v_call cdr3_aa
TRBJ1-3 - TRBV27 ASRGPGNTIY
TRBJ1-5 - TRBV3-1 ASSQADRSNQPQH
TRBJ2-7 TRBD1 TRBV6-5 ASSWTGLTYEQY
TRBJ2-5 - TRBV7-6 ASSRGGSQETQY
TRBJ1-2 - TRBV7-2 ASSLRDLNYGYT
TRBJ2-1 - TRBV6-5 ATPSGVGHEQF
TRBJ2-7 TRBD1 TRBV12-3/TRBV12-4 ASSTPGTEFYEQY
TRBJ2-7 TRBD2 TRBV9 ASSVDSAGGLQY
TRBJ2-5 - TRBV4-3 ASSQDRYGQETQY
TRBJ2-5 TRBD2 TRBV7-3 ASSRRGTKETQY
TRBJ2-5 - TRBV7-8 ASSPKRAARQETQY
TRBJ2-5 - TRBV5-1 ASSFGGVKETQY
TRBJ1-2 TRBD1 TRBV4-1 ASSQAGGQGARNYGYT
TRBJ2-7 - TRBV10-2 ASNTGSRAYEQY
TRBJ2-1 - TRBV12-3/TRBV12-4 ASSPSPGLANEQF
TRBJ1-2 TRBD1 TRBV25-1 ASSVAGGIPNYGYT
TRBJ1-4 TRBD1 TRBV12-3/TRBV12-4 ASSFGGQGFFGTNEKLF
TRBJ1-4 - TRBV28 ASSSPANEKLF
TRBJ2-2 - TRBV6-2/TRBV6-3 ASSYRHYTGELF
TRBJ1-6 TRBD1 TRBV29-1 SVAQGARSPLH
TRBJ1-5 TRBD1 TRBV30 AWTQQGAPGQPQH
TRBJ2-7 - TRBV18 ASSATSRYEQY
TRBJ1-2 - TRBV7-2 ASSHTGLQRTYT
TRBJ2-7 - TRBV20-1 SARRSSLPYEQY
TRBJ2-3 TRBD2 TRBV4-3 ASSQQRGTGPVTDTQY
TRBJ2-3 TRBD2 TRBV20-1 SASRNVAGSHTDTQY
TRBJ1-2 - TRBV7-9 ASSFGWSSNYGYT
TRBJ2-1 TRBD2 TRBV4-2 ASSQSTSGAMF
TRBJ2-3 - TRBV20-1 SARDPRPSLTDTQY
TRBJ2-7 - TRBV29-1 SVYRVGFPYEQY
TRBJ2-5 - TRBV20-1 SARSIRTEWGETQY
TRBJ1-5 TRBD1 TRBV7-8 ASSLVGTAYQPQH
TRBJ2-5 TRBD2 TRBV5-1 ASRTGLAGGQETQY
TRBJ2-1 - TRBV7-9 ASSFGRGRRGGNEQF
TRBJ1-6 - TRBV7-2 ASSPFLAESPLH
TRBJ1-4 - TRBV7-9 ASSLAIAGYEKLF
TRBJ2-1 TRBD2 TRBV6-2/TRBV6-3 AISRGGAMFKSYNEQF
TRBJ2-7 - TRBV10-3 AIRGSSYEQY
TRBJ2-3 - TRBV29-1 SVEATGLRTDTQY
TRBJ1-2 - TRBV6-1 ASSEVLRIVDGYT
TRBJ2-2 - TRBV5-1 ASSLAGPDTGELF
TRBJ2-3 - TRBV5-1 ASSLAGRDTDTQY
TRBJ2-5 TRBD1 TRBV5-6 ASSLLILGRGPQETQY
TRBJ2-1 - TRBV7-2 ASSSFRAGDEQF
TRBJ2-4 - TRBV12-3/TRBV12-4 ASKVDHGIQY
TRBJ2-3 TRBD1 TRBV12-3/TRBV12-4 ASSRGQMSTDTQY
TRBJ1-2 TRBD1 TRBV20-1 SARPRDRVYGYT
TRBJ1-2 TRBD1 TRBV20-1 SARSGGGYGYT
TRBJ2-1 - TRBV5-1 ASSLIPGQWYNEQF
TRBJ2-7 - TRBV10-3 AISESERPNEQY
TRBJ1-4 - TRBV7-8 ASSLQIFGEKLF
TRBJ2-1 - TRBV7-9 ASSPGAFYNEQF
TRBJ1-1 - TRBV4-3 ASSPVEGGGMNTEAF
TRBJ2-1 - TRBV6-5 ASRSDTSPYNEQF